This note documents a single TCR beta chain sequence. Its antigen is as yet unknown. The assay was immunoSEQ multiplex PCR, and TCRdb's table has in-frame clones only and misses some. Altogether 20,000 to 25,000 clones are present, 85% being singletons, with the ten largest covering around 20%. The CDR3 length is 15 residues. Per the germline V gene, CDR1 is SGHTA and CDR2 is FQGNSA. Trimming pared 2 bases from V and 4 bases from J, leaving 15 bases between. This sample was included in a study of lymphopenia after photon versus proton radiotherapy. Study observations and caveats: Better survival with proton therapy was suggested as possible, not demonstrated. Oligoclonal CD8+ Temra expansion after nadir drove photon patients' diversity drop.

The sequence was obtained from a man aged 60 to 69 with pancreatic cancer. The rearrangement uses TRBV7-2 and TRBJ2-7; D might be TRBD1 or TRBD2, each matching 6 bases. The source was peripheral blood, collected from a patient treated with photon-based radiotherapy. CDR3 in amino acids: CASSLNPGGRYEQYF. Written as DNA, the CDR3 is TGTGCCAGCAGCTTAAATCCCGGGGGCCGGTACGAGCAGTACTTC. The full variable domain, in which reference TRBV7-2 and TRBJ2-7 provide the parts outside the CDR3, is GAGVSQSPSNKVTEKGKDVELRCDPISGHTALYWYRQSLGQGLEFLIYFQGNSAPDKSGLPSDRFSAERTGGSVSTLTIQRTQQEDSAVYLCASSLNPGGRYEQYFGPGTRLTVT.